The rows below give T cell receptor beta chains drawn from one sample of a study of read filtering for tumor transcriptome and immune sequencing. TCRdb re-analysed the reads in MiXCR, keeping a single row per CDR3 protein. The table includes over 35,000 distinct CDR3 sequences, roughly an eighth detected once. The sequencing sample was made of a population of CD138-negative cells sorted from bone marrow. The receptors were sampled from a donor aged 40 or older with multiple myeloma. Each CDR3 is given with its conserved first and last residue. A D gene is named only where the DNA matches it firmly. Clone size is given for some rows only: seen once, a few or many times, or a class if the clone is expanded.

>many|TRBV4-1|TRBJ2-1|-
CASSQGGGRNSYNEQFF
TGCGCCAGCAGCCAAGGGGGGGGGCGGAACTCCTACAATGAGCAGTTCTTC
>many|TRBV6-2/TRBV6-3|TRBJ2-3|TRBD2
CASSYPSGRAPDTQYF
TGTGCCAGCAGTTACCCTAGCGGGAGGGCCCCAGATACGCAGTATTTT
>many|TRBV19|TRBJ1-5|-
CASSIVGPRNQPQHF
TGTGCCAGTAGTATAGTTGGTCCCCGCAATCAGCCCCAGCATTTT
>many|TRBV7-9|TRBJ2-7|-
CASSLAVNYEQYF
TGTGCCAGCAGCTTAGCCGTGAACTACGAGCAGTACTTC
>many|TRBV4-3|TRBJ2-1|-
CASSQEGWEGQFF
TGCGCCAGCAGCCAAGAAGGGTGGGAAGGGCAGTTCTTC
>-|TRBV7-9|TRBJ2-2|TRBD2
CACSSPRTSGQGELLF
TGTGCCTGCAGCTCCCCTCGGACTAGCGGTCAGGGGGAGCTGCTTTTT
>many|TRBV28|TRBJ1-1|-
CASSLVAGAGRAFF
TGTGCCAGCAGTTTAGTGGCAGGGGCTGGGCGAGCTTTCTTT
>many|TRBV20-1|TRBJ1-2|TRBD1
CSAHTGVFNGYTF
TGCAGTGCGCATACAGGGGTATTCAATGGCTACACCTTC
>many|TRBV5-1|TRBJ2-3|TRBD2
CASSLAAGGTDTQYF
TGCGCCAGCAGCTTGGCAGCGGGAGGAACAGATACGCAGTATTTT
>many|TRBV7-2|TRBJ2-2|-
CASSPERATGELFF
TGTGCCAGCAGCCCGGAGAGGGCAACCGGGGAGCTGTTTTTT
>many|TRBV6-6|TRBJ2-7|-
CASGLKGGSYEQYF
TGTGCCAGCGGCTTGAAAGGGGGCTCCTACGAGCAGTACTTC
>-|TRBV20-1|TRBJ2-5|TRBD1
CSARKPPGQGARETLYF
TGCAGTGCTCGAAAGCCCCCGGGACAGGGGGCGCGGGAGACCCTGTACTTC
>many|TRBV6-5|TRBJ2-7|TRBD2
CASSEGGIHEQYF
TGTGCCAGCAGCGAGGGAGGGATCCACGAGCAGTACTTC
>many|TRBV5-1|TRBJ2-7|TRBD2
CASSLAWEGTYEQYF
TGCGCCAGCAGCTTGGCCTGGGAGGGTACCTACGAGCAGTACTTC
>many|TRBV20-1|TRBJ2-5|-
CSARDQVAQYF
TGCAGTGCTAGAGACCAGGTGGCCCAGTACTTC
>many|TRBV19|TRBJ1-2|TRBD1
CASTGTGAEGYTF
TGTGCCAGTACCGGGACAGGGGCGGAAGGCTACACCTTC
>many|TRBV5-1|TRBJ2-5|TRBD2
CASSLGWTSGQETQYF
TGCGCCAGCAGCTTGGGTTGGACTAGCGGACAAGAGACCCAGTACTTC
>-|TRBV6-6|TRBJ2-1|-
CASGYKPPPYNEQFF
TGTGCCAGCGGTTACAAGCCACCCCCTTACAATGAGCAGTTCTTC
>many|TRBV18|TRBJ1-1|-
CASSPPRGVTEAFF
TGTGCCAGCTCACCACCAAGAGGGGTCACTGAAGCTTTCTTT
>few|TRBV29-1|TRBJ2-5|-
CSVPWGVDETQYF
TGCAGCGTTCCCTGGGGTGTAGACGAGACCCAGTACTTC
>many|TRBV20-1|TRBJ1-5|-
CSASIRRGVFSNQPQHF
TGCAGTGCTAGTATCCGTCGGGGGGTATTTAGCAATCAGCCCCAGCATTTT
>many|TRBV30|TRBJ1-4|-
CAWSGARASNEKLFF
TGTGCCTGGAGTGGCGCCAGGGCGTCTAATGAAAAACTGTTTTTT
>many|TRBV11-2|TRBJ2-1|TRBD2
CASSSPTIAGGPGNEQFF
TGTGCCAGCAGCTCCCCGACAATAGCGGGAGGGCCAGGCAATGAGCAGTTCTTC
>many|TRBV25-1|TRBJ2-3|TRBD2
CASSDHAGDTDTQYF
TGTGCCAGCAGTGACCACGCGGGAGACACAGATACGCAGTATTTT
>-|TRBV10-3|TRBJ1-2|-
CAISGTEIYGHTF
TGTGCCATCAGTGGGACAGAAATCTATGGCCACACCTTC
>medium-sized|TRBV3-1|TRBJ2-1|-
CASSLANEQFF
TGTGCCAGCAGCCTCGCCAATGAGCAGTTCTTC
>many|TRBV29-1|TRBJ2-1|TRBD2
CSIPGLAENEQFF
TGCAGCATCCCCGGACTAGCAGAGAATGAGCAGTTCTTC
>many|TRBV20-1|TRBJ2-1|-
CSARGTPGGGDEQFF
TGCAGTGCTAGAGGCACCCCAGGGGGAGGGGATGAGCAGTTCTTC
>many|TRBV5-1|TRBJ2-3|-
CASSLGGRSGTDTQYF
TGCGCCAGCAGCTTAGGGGGGAGATCTGGCACAGATACGCAGTATTTT
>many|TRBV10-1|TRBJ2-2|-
CASSDTDNSGELFF
TGCGCCAGCAGTGACACGGACAATTCTGGGGAGCTGTTTTTT
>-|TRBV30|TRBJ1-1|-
CAWGDLNLEAFF
TGTGCCTGGGGGGACCTCAACCTTGAAGCTTTCTTT
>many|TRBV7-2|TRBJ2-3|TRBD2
CASSLASGSGDTQYF
TGTGCCAGCAGCTTAGCTAGCGGGTCGGGAGATACGCAGTATTTT
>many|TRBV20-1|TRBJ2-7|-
CSARGAYEQYF
TGCAGTGCTAGAGGGGCCTACGAGCAGTACTTC
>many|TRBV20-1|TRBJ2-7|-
CSAWEGGARYEQYF
TGCAGTGCCTGGGAGGGGGGGGCGCGATACGAGCAGTACTTC
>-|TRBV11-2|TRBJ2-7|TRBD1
CASSWDRPSYEQYF
TGTGCCAGCAGCTGGGACAGGCCCTCCTACGAGCAGTACTTC
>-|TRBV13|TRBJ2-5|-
CASSLGGRNQETQYF
TGTGCCAGCAGCTTAGGAGGTCGGAACCAAGAGACCCAGTACTTC
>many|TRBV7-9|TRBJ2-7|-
CASSSFGRSDEQYF
TGTGCCAGCAGCTCGTTCGGGAGATCGGACGAGCAGTACTTC
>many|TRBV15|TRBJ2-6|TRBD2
CATSRAGRLAGVGANVLTF
TGTGCCACCAGCAGGGCGGGGAGACTAGCGGGAGTTGGGGCCAACGTCCTGACTTTC
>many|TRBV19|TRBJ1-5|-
CASSMRGYNQPQHF
TGTGCCAGTAGTATGAGGGGGTACAATCAGCCCCAGCATTTT
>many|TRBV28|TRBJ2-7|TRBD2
CASSLTSGRVYEQYF
TGTGCCAGCAGTTTGACTAGCGGGAGAGTCTACGAGCAGTACTTC
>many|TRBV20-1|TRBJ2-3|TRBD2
CSAVAGESTDTQYF
TGCAGTGCCGTAGCGGGAGAGAGCACAGATACGCAGTATTTT
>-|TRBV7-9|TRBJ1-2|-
CASSLKGLLYGYTF
TGTGCCAGCAGCTTAAAGGGGCTCCTCTATGGCTACACCTTC
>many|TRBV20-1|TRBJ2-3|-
CSARKGPDTQYF
TGCAGTGCTAGAAAAGGCCCAGATACGCAGTATTTT
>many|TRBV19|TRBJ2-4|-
CASSGQGWIQYF
TGTGCCAGTAGTGGGCAGGGGTGGATTCAGTACTTC
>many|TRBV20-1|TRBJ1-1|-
CSARENLNTEAFF
TGCAGTGCTAGAGAGAACCTGAACACTGAAGCTTTCTTT